Shown below are 10 T cell receptor beta chains from a single sample sequenced in a study of CD8 T cells in Susac syndrome. RNA was extracted with the RNeasy kit, and a quantity of roughly 0.5 to 1 ug was reverse transcribed using random hexamers. TCRdb used MiXCR to reprocess the immunoSEQ multiplex PCR reads, holding one entry per CDR3 protein. The sample contains some 450,000 distinct CDR3 sequences, more than 80% of which appear only once. Sequencing was carried out using CD8+ T cells from PBMCs. These receptors all come from a human donor with multiple sclerosis.

This clonotype was seen a few times. The chain has TRBV6-5 and TRBJ1-1; 7 bases match TRBD1. The V segment lost 6 bases and the J segment 2 bases; nucleotides outside the gene matches: 6. This CDR3 is 14 amino acids long. Germline CDR1 and CDR2: MNHEY and SVGAGI. This CDR3 reads CASSWTGSNTEAFF. Here the CDR3 DNA reads TGTGCCAGCAGCTGGACAGGTTCCAACACTGAAGCTTTCTTT.

V usage is TRBV27 and J usage is TRBJ2-6; D perhaps matches TRBD2 (5 bases). The V gene's germline CDR1 is MNHEY and CDR2 SMNVEV (reference sequence). This CDR3 spans 14 amino acids. V dropped 7 bases and J dropped 0 bases, with 7 bases sitting between them. CDR3 sequence: CASIGSSGANVLTF. DNA of the CDR3: TGTGCCAGCATAGGGAGCTCTGGGGCCAACGTCCTGACTTTC.

This chain uses TRBV27 with TRBJ2-2; TRBD1 aligns across 7 bases. V lost 2 bases and J lost 6; bases outside the gene matches: 3. Germline CDR1 MNHEY, CDR2 SMNVEV (reference sequence). The CDR3 extends over 14 amino acids. DNA for the CDR3: TGTGCCAGCAGTTTAGCGACAGGGTCCGGGGAGCTGTTTTTT. It yields the protein CASSLATGSGELFF.

This chain joins TRBV27 and TRBJ2-7, with D hard to call. CDR1 MNHEY and CDR2 SMNVEV come from the germline V gene (reference sequence). The CDR3 totals 17 residues. Trimming removed 1 base at V and 0 bases at J, with 16 bases between. CDR3: CASSLLIHGSNSYEQYF. The CDR3, as DNA: TGTGCCAGCAGTTTATTGATTCACGGGTCTAACTCCTACGAGCAGTACTTC.

This clonotype appeared a single time. The chain couples TRBV5-4 to TRBJ2-7; maybe TRBD2 (5 bases). This CDR3 region has 12 residues. The V end lost 4 bases, the J end lost 3 bases, and 8 bases lay between the germline ends. Per germline, CDR1 SGHNT and CDR2 YYREEE (reference sequence). In DNA, the CDR3 is TGTGCCAGCAGCGCCGGGAACTACGAGCAGTACTTC. It specifies CASSAGNYEQYF. Full variable domain (remainder filled in from reference TRBV5-4 and TRBJ2-7): ETGVTQSPTHLIKTRGQQVTLRCSSQSGHNTVSWYQQALGQGPQFIFQYYREEENGRGNFPPRFSGLQFPNYSSELNVNALELDDSALYLCASSAGNYEQYFGPGTRLTVT.

The chain couples TRBV5-1 to TRBJ2-2; TRBD2 aligns across 10 bases. Trimming cost V 3 bases and J 4 bases; bases outside gene matches: 3. Germline CDR1 reads SGHRS; CDR2 reads YFSETQ. The CDR3 spans 15 residues. For the CDR3, the DNA is TGCGCCAGCAGCTGGCTAGCGGGAGCCACCGGGGAGCTGTTTTTT. It encodes CASSWLAGATGELFF.

This rearrangement joins TRBV19 to TRBJ1-5, with a tentative D call TRBD1 (5 bases). CDR3 length: 14 residues. Germline V gene sequence: CDR1 LNHDA, CDR2 SQIVND (reference sequence). Deletions cut 1 base from V and 4 bases from J, with 8 bases between. CDR3 amino acids: CASSIGGANQPQHF. The CDR3 nucleotides are TGTGCCAGTAGTATAGGAGGGGCGAATCAGCCCCAGCATTTT.

The rearrangement uses TRBV27 and TRBJ2-7, with 7 bases lining up with TRBD1. Germline V gives CDR1 MNHEY, CDR2 SMNVEV (reference sequence). The CDR3 length is 15 residues. V was clipped by 5 bases and J by 0 bases; unmatched bases: 7. CDR3 coding DNA: TGTGCCAGCAGTGCAGGGACAGTATCCTCCTACGAGCAGTACTTC. Translation gives CASSAGTVSSYEQYF.

The CDR3 spells CASSYSTLAGGTIQETQYF. The CDR3 DNA reads as TGTGCCAGCAGTTACTCGACCCTAGCGGGGGGAACTATCCAAGAGACCCAGTACTTC. The chain combines TRBV6-5 with TRBJ2-5, with 11 nucleotides matching TRBD2. With V trimmed by 0 bases and J by 1 base, 10 bases remained unmatched. Germline loops: CDR1 MNHEY, CDR2 SVGAGI. CDR3 length: 19 amino acids.

In this sample, this clonotype turned up once. The chain carries TRBV7-3 and TRBJ2-1; 9 nucleotides align to TRBD1. The CDR3 loop spans 16 amino acids. V lost 2 bases and J lost 6; bases outside the gene matches: 8. Per the germline V gene, CDR1 is SGHTA and CDR2 is FQGTGA. The DNA of the CDR3 is TGTGCCAGCAGCTTACCCGGGACAGGGTCCGGCAATGAGCAGTTCTTC. It encodes CASSLPGTGSGNEQFF.